The clone carrying this T cell receptor beta chain was counted between two and nine times. The antigen is undetermined. Starting from roughly 540 ng of total RNA, TCR beta cDNA was produced with a primer in the constant region. For TCR beta, libraries were produced by three nested multiplex PCR rounds using slightly modified ARM-PCR. Investigators reported that the first two PCR rounds, at 9 to 11 cycles each, used TRBV1-TRBV30 forward primers with a C-beta reverse primer. TCRdb used MiXCR to reprocess the multiplex PCR reads, holding one entry per CDR3 protein. Among 50,000 or so distinct CDR3 sequences, around 77% were seen once, and the ten largest hold around a quarter. Unsorted bulk tissue of roughly 20-31 mg yielded co-extracted RNA and DNA. The record originates from a study of tumor-infiltrating lymphocytes in primary liver carcinoma. Background on the study: Samples gave roughly 3.65 to 7.5 million productive TCRbeta reads, similar across tissue types.

This CDR3 has 14 residues. Trimming pared 1 base from V and 1 base from J, leaving 8 bases between. Looked up from germline, CDR1 is DFQATT and CDR2 is SNEGSKA (reference sequence). Study-wide points: Tumor top-250-clone fraction significantly exceeded that of blood (p = 0.039). Lesser overlap characterized tumor-adjacent and tumor-blood pairs relative to tumor region pairs. It was observed that only about 7-24% of the top clones appeared in every one of the five tumor regions.

This chain links TRBV20-1 with TRBJ2-1; D is ambiguous. Material: liver tumor tissue from sampling region 5. Sample subset: tumor region T5, tumor centre. The TCR sequence derives from a middle-aged man with primary liver carcinoma and hepatitis B virus infection. The CDR3 loop reads CSARAGTSYNEQFF. For the CDR3, the DNA is TGCAGTGCTAGAGCGGGCACATCCTACAATGAGCAGTTCTTC.